The 15 T cell receptor beta chains given below trace back to one sample, sequenced in a study of PD-1 blockade in classical Hodgkin lymphoma (dated by TCRdb to the early 2020s). The time point tag for this specimen amounts to: cycle 1 day 1 (C1D1), immediately before nivolumab initiation. Every trial patient had relapsed after autologous stem cell transplantation, and cohorts A, B and C differed in prior brentuximab vedotin exposure. The method was the immunoSEQ multiplex PCR assay. Imported from immuneACCESS, the table was reduced by TCRdb to in-frame sequences with V and J called. These copies leave out some clones; in studies compared against another copy, an unresolved V gene accounts for under half, and the cause of the remainder is not known. Across this sample there are roughly 32,000 clones, with roughly four fifths seen only once. The ten largest clones take up 32% of the sample. Sequenced here: peripheral blood mononuclear cells (PBMCs), sampled at baseline. Every receptor here comes from a human donor with classical Hodgkin lymphoma.

The chain has TRBV27 and TRBJ2-3; the D is unclear. CDR1 is MNHEY, CDR2 SMNVEV, per germline (reference sequence). V was cut by 4 bases and J by 1 base, with 12 bases left in between. The CDR3 covers 15 residues. The DNA of the CDR3 is TGTGCCAGCAGTTGGGCCTTAGGAGGCACAGATACGCAGTATTTT. Protein product: CASSWALGGTDTQYF.

This clone has a single count. The J gene is TRBJ1-1, the V gene TRBV28, with D hard to call. CDR1 and CDR2 (germline): MDHEN, SYDVKM. The length of the CDR3 is 14 residues. The germline V and J ends were trimmed by 5 bases and 1 base, with 11 bases remaining between them. In DNA form, the CDR3 reads TGTGCCAGCAGTCAGAGCTGGGGGAACACTGAAGCTTTCTTT. This codes for CASSQSWGNTEAFF. Full variable domain (remainder filled in from reference TRBV28 and TRBJ1-1): DVKVTQSSRYLVKRTGEKVFLECVQDMDHENMFWYRQDPGLGLRLIYFSYDVKMKEKGDIPEGYSVSREKKERFSLILESASTNQTSMYLCASSQSWGNTEAFFGQGTRLTVV.

This clone was observed a handful of times. This same CDR3 is encoded by further DNA sequences in the sample. The rearrangement joins TRBV9 to TRBJ1-6, with D perhaps matching TRBD1 (6 bases). Germline V gene lookup returns CDR1 SGDLS and CDR2 YYNGEE. The CDR3 runs to 17 residues. V shed 0 bases and J shed 14 bases, with 24 bases lying between them. CDR3 DNA: TGTGCCAGCAGCGTAGCAAATTCGGCAGGGGAACAGGGATCCCTCCACTTT. This translates into CASSVANSAGEQGSLHF.

The chain employs TRBV9 and TRBJ2-5, with TRBD1 as a possible D gene (5 bases). The ends were cut back, 4 bases at V and 0 bases at J, with 16 bases in the middle. The CDR3 is 16 residues long. Germline CDR1 is SGDLS and CDR2 is YYNGEE. The chain's CDR3 is CASSITTAANQETQYF. The CDR3 nucleotides are TGTGCCAGCAGCATAACGACAGCCGCGAACCAAGAGACCCAGTACTTC.

The table lists this clone with a few counts. V and J are TRBV9 and TRBJ2-2; D may match TRBD1 or TRBD2 (5 bases each). CDR1 and CDR2 from the germline V gene are SGDLS and YYNGEE. Trimming removed 0 bases from V and 4 bases from J, with 10 bases in between. The CDR3 sequence is 15 residues long. The chain's CDR3 is CASSVGRAGTGELFF. CDR3 DNA sequence: TGTGCCAGCAGCGTAGGCAGGGCGGGCACCGGGGAGCTGTTTTTT.

The chain joins TRBV4-3 to TRBJ1-2; D not certain. This CDR3 has 18 residues. Germline CDR1 LGHNA, CDR2 YSLEER. V dropped 0 bases and J dropped 5 bases, with 22 bases sitting between them. CDR3 coding DNA: TGCGCCAGCAGCCAAGATATTGGACGCACACTGGGGTCTTATGGCTACACCTTC. Amino acids: CASSQDIGRTLGSYGYTF.

Concerning this clone: Other DNA variants within this sample encode the same CDR3. The chain combines TRBV6-5 with TRBJ2-7; tentative D call: TRBD1 (6 bases). Between the trimmed V and J ends, which lost 2 bases and 4 bases, there was a span of 12 bases. CDR1 is MNHEY, CDR2 SVGAGI, per germline. The CDR3 spans 14 residues. The CDR3 sequence: CASSYSDRSYEQYF. The DNA of the CDR3 is TGTGCCAGCAGTTACAGCGACAGGTCGTACGAGCAGTACTTC.

The chain recombines TRBV7-8 with TRBJ2-2, with D perhaps TRBD1 (5 bases). V was clipped by 5 bases and J by 7 bases, with 17 bases between them. The CDR3 length is 15 residues. Per germline, CDR1 SGHVS and CDR2 FQNEAQ. Here the CDR3 reads CASSGYNPQGGELFF. The CDR3 DNA reads TGTGCCAGCAGCGGTTATAACCCCCAGGGCGGGGAGCTGTTTTTT. Variable domain in full (rest from reference TRBV7-8 and TRBJ2-2): GAGVSQSPRYKVAKRGQDVALRCDPISGHVSLFWYQQALGQGPEFLTYFQNEAQLDKSGLPSDRFFAERPEGSVSTLKIQRTQQEDSAVYLCASSGYNPQGGELFFGEGSRLTVL.

The chain carries TRBV27 and TRBJ1-1, with TRBD1 matching over 8 bases. The CDR3 has 15 amino acids. CDR1 and CDR2 from the germline V gene are MNHEY and SMNVEV (reference sequence). Unmatched junction bases numbered 6, after V lost 5 bases and J lost 1 base. The CDR3 DNA is TGTGCCAGCAGTCTCCCAGGGACAGGGAACACTGAAGCTTTCTTT. Translated: CASSLPGTGNTEAFF.

The chain has TRBV5-1 and TRBJ1-1; 7 positions agree with TRBD1. V shed 4 bases and J 0 bases; nucleotides not matched to a gene: 3. Germline assignment: CDR1 SGHRS and CDR2 YFSETQ. The CDR3 loop spans 14 amino acids. The DNA of the CDR3 is TGCGCCAGCAGCACGACAGGGATGAACACTGAAGCTTTCTTT. This sequence encodes CASSTTGMNTEAFF.

This clone has a single count. The chain joins TRBV9 to TRBJ1-2; 12 positions match TRBD1. In germline, CDR1 is SGDLS, CDR2 YYNGEE. V dropped 0 bases and J dropped 7; count of bases not matched to a gene: 7. The CDR3 length is 16 residues. This CDR3 is CASSVGGGQGASGYTF. CDR3 coding DNA: TGTGCCAGCAGCGTAGGAGGGGGACAGGGGGCTTCTGGCTACACCTTC.

This chain links TRBV28 with TRBJ2-3; D call uncertain. The CDR3 spans 13 residues. V gave up 6 bases and J gave up 0 bases, with 7 bases separating them. The germline gives CDR1 MDHEN, CDR2 SYDVKM. This chain's CDR3 is CASSVRSTDTQYF. The DNA for the CDR3 is TGTGCCAGCAGCGTAAGGAGCACAGATACGCAGTATTTT. The whole variable domain, remainder taken from reference TRBV28 and TRBJ2-3, is DVKVTQSSRYLVKRTGEKVFLECVQDMDHENMFWYRQDPGLGLRLIYFSYDVKMKEKGDIPEGYSVSREKKERFSLILESASTNQTSMYLCASSVRSTDTQYFGPGTRLTVL.

This sequence joins TRBV19 and TRBJ2-5; tentatively, D is TRBD1 (5 bases). Trimming shortened V by 4 bases and J by 2 bases, and 8 bases separated the two germline ends. CDR1 LNHDA and CDR2 SQIVND come from the germline V gene (reference sequence). The CDR3 spans 13 residues. The CDR3 region is CASSTGIQETQYF. CDR3 in DNA: TGTGCCAGTAGTACAGGGATACAAGAGACCCAGTACTTC.

The V call is TRBV4-1, the J call TRBJ1-1, with D unclear. V lost 0 bases to trimming and J lost 4 bases, with 12 bases between them. CDR1 and CDR2 (germline): MGHRA, YSYEKL. There are 15 residues in the CDR3. CDR3 sequence reads: CASSQEAGGFTEAFF. The CDR3 bases are TGCGCCAGCAGCCAAGAAGCGGGTGGTTTCACTGAAGCTTTCTTT.

The DNA of the CDR3 is TGTGCCAGTAGTTCCCGGTGGGACCCTGAAGCTTTCTTT. As protein: CASSSRWDPEAFF. The chain has TRBV19 and TRBJ1-1; perhaps TRBD1 as D (5 bases). Germline V lookup: CDR1 LNHDA, CDR2 SQIVND (reference sequence). The CDR3 spans 13 residues. V was trimmed by 5 bases and J by 6 bases, leaving 13 bases between them.